The 8 T cell receptor beta chains below all came from one sample that was sequenced in a study of T cell responses to AZD1222 COVID-19 vaccine. The table came from immunoSEQ multiplex PCR; TCRdb's copy has only in-frame clones and leaves some out. Among 100,000 or so clones listed, approximately 89% were seen once. The sample was peripheral blood, taken on day 0 of AZD1222 vaccination. Source of these receptors: an adult in good health.

The chain recombines TRBV6-2 or TRBV6-3 with TRBJ1-5; no clear D. Trimming shortened V by 0 bases and J by 0 bases, and 12 bases separated the two germline ends. Germline lookup yields CDR1 MNHEY and CDR2 SVGEGT. The CDR3 extends over 17 amino acids. CDR3 bases: TGTGCCAGCAGTTACTCCCCGCCCGCGACTAGCAATCAGCCCCAGCATTTT. Residues: CASSYSPPATSNQPQHF.

The chain uses TRBV18 and TRBJ1-2; TRBD1 agrees at 8 bases. The CDR3 is made up of 17 amino acids. With V trimmed by 3 bases and J by 3 bases, 12 bases remained unmatched. Per germline, CDR1 KGHSH and CDR2 LQKENI. CDR3 DNA sequence: TGTGCCAGCTCACCGCAAGGGACAGGACTATTCGACTATGGCTACACCTTC. Amino acids: CASSPQGTGLFDYGYTF.

In regard to this clone: Other DNA sequences in this sample translate to the same CDR3. V and J are TRBV11-2 and TRBJ1-2, with 7 bases identical to TRBD1. Trimming cost V 3 bases and J 8 bases; bases outside gene matches: 0. The CDR3 loop spans 11 amino acids. Germline CDR1 and CDR2: SGHAT and FQNNGV. The CDR3 sequence: CASSFRGGYTF. CDR3 sequence (DNA): TGTGCCAGCAGCTTCAGGGGGGGCTACACCTTC.

This clone was seen a few times. The chain is built from TRBV6-5 and TRBJ2-1; TRBD1 matches at 7 bases. This CDR3 is 12 amino acids long. Germline V gene data show CDR1 as MNHEY and CDR2 as SVGAGI. Germline trimming cut 8 bases from V and 14 bases from J; bases unmatched to any gene: 12. DNA of the CDR3: TGTGCCAGCGGCGCCCTAAGGGGGCTGAAGTTCTTC. Protein sequence: CASGALRGLKFF.

The chain has TRBV7-2 and TRBJ2-1, with D unresolved. V lost 5 bases, J lost 7 bases, and 15 bases lay in between. Per germline, CDR1 SGHTA and CDR2 FQGNSA. This CDR3 contains 14 residues. CDR3 loop: CASSKLAPLNEQFF. The CDR3 DNA is TGTGCCAGCAGCAAGCTTGCGCCCCTAAATGAGCAGTTCTTC.

The chain recombines TRBV5-1 with TRBJ2-1, with 12 bases that match TRBD2. CDR1 SGHRS and CDR2 YFSETQ come from the germline V gene. CDR3 length: 17 amino acids. Trimming removed 4 bases from V and 0 bases from J; junction bases left unmatched: 5. CDR3 amino acids: CASSIGLAGSSYNEQFF. CDR3 in DNA: TGCGCCAGCAGCATCGGACTAGCGGGGAGCTCCTACAATGAGCAGTTCTTC.

This chain links TRBV4-1 with TRBJ2-6; the D call may be TRBD1 or TRBD2 (6 bases each). The germline V gene has CDR1 MGHRA and CDR2 YSYEKL. Trimming shortened V by 1 base and J by 3 bases, and 16 bases separated the two germline ends. This CDR3 is built from 18 residues. The CDR3 bases are TGCGCCAGCAGCCAAGGACCCCGCCGGGGGCATGGGGCCAACGTCCTGACTTTC. Translation gives CASSQGPRRGHGANVLTF.

The rearrangement links TRBV27 to TRBJ2-7; TRBD2 matches 7 bases. This CDR3 is built from 15 residues. V lost 7 bases and J lost 2; bases outside the gene matches: 11. Germline values: CDR1 MNHEY, CDR2 SMNVEV (reference sequence). This CDR3 reads CASTPGGGGPYEQYF. Written as DNA, the CDR3 is TGTGCCAGCACCCCTGGGGGGGGAGGACCCTACGAGCAGTACTTC.